The text below deals with one T cell receptor beta chain. Its recognized antigen is unknown. No base quality values were provided; no much bigger clone lies one nucleotide off. The time point label, read with the paper, signifies: baseline before first vaccination. The treatment or condition label, read with the paper, signifies: meningococcal conjugate vaccine given as trial control. Vaccinee samples came from UK trials COV001 and COV002, including a single-blind randomized controlled phase 2/3 trial of AZD1222 (ChAdOx1 nCoV-19) in healthy adults. Trial participant PBMC samples were collected at day 0 and day 28 after the second dose for TCRbeta chain sequencing. The sample belongs to a study of T cell responses to AZD1222 COVID-19 vaccine (TCRdb year 2021). About the investigation overall: TCR sequencing covered more than 230 trial participants: 200 to 220 given two doses of AZD1222 and around 26 given two doses of MenACWY control vaccine. Trial participants were enrolled into age subgroups of 18-55, 56-69 and 70-plus years, which contained 148, 28 and 57 TCR-sequenced participants, respectively. What the authors observed across the whole study: In the small 56-69-year group, the increase in depth fell short of significance, most likely because of low power. Epitopes outside the regions mutated in the B.1.351 and B.1.1.7 variants were reportedly recognized by nearly half of the unique spike-specific TCRs. No day 14 peak-response samples were available, so repertoires were characterized only after the peak T cell response. Conclusions about previously exposed vaccinees were limited because only six AZD1222 recipients were SARS-CoV-2 seropositive at baseline. Participants were mostly white British, with more females than males. The authors suggested clonal diversity may have been underestimated. The vaccine-associated CD4 TCRs covered the entire spike protein, and the dominant responses fell in regions 160-218 and 743-854. After two AZD1222 doses, both the breadth and the depth of spike-specific TCRs were significantly higher than at day 0 and than in MenACWY recipients.

In the germline V gene, CDR1 corresponds to SNHLY and CDR2 to FYNNEI. The V and J ends are trimmed by 5 bases and 2 bases, leaving 9 bases between them. The CDR3 runs 14 amino acids, cysteine and phenylalanine included. Only CDR3 DNA remains: 42 bases, in frame from the first base. The CDR3 regions of human TCRbeta chains were analyzed by immunosequencing. Per the original workflow: Repertoire TCRs were matched against a reference library of SARS-CoV-2-specific TCRs generated with the MIRA antigen-specificity platform. Breadth was defined as the fraction of unique TCRs that were SARS-CoV-2-associated, and depth was defined as the fraction of total T cells that were SARS-CoV-2-associated. Each spike-specific TCR was assigned to its reactive spike region and to a CD4 or CD8 class using the MIRA data. Log10-transformed breadth and depth values were compared by one-way ANOVA with Sidak's multiple comparisons tests. TCRdb mirrors the immuneACCESS table, restricted to in-frame sequences. Some clones are absent from its copies; in checked studies, under half trace to an unresolved V gene, and the reason for the others is unknown. V and J calls plus clone size are reproduced from that table; the DNA served to infer D and trimming. The sample table lists tens of thousands of clones, about 93% of them with a count of one. Clones ranked in the top ten supply 4% to 6% of the sample.

The sequenced sample was peripheral blood, obtained on day 0 of MenACWY control vaccination. The rearrangement joined TRBV2 to TRBJ2-2; no D gene call is confident. The TCR sequence derives from an adult in good health. At the DNA level, the sequence is TGTGCCAGCAGTACGCGCCTTAACACCGGGGAGCTGTTTTTT. Its protein reads: CASSTRLNTGELFF.